These T cell receptor beta chains were read from a single sample in a study of blood T cell repertoires in COVID-19. Only in-frame clones appear in the TCRdb table, and some are missing; sequencing was by immunoSEQ multiplex PCR. The sample yields 170,000 or so clones, around 83% seen once. The specimen was peripheral blood. The receptors stem from a man aged 45 to 65 with active or convalescent COVID-19. Each CDR3 is given with its conserved first and last residue.

CDR3 protein	V gene	J gene	CDR3 length
CASSFTGVEQYF	TRBV27	TRBJ2-7	12
CASRPGTVNYNEQFF	TRBV28	TRBJ2-1	15
CASSYEAGGLGGELFF	TRBV6-2/TRBV6-3	TRBJ2-2	16
CASEGTSGTDTQYF	TRBV18	TRBJ2-3	14
CASSIQGQEYQPQHF	TRBV19	TRBJ1-5	15
CATSRDMKGQGDYGYTF	TRBV15	TRBJ1-2	17
CASSPTGGSNQPQHF	TRBV5-1	TRBJ1-5	15
CASKPIRSGETQYF	TRBV7-2	TRBJ2-5	14
CASSSRQVYNEQFF	TRBV5-1	TRBJ2-1	14
CASSFAWEQEQGYTF	TRBV27	TRBJ1-2	15
CASSLNPSGGYNEQFF	TRBV5-6	TRBJ2-1	16
CASSPGTGEGVNEKLFF	TRBV2	TRBJ1-4	17
CASSEAGGEKLFF	TRBV6-1	TRBJ1-4	13
CASSEVVGVYEQYF	TRBV2	TRBJ2-7	14
CASSLIKGYDYEQYF	TRBV5-6	TRBJ2-7	15
CSVEGQGGYEQYF	TRBV29-1	TRBJ2-7	13
CASSLLARRDTQYF	TRBV6-5	TRBJ2-3	14
CASSLGQGTEAFF	TRBV7-9	TRBJ1-1	13
CASSPLQGVETQYF	TRBV5-6	TRBJ2-5	14
CASSDPQMNTEAFF	TRBV25-1	TRBJ1-1	14
CASSPGTGGEKLFF	TRBV5-6	TRBJ1-4	14
CASSPRLVNEQFF	TRBV18	TRBJ2-1	13
CATSRAASGHYEQYF	TRBV15	TRBJ2-7	15
CASSQDDREGPDTQYF	TRBV3-1/TRBV3-2	TRBJ2-3	16